The 27 T cell receptor beta chains below were found in one sample sequenced in a study of cytomegalovirus exposure and HLA in healthy donors. 13 Jbeta primers and 60 Vbeta primers were used for the PCR. The assay was immunoSEQ multiplex PCR, and TCRdb's table has in-frame clones only and misses some. The sample records some 200,000 clones, roughly three quarters being singletons. Sequenced sample: PBMCs. The receptor set was obtained from a male donor in good health and CMV-seropositive.

This chain connects TRBV6-6 to TRBJ1-5; TRBD1 is a possible D gene (5 bases). With 5 bases removed from V and 6 bases from J, the gap between germline ends came to 14 bases. This CDR3 region has 14 residues. Germline V gene lookup returns CDR1 MNHNY and CDR2 SVGAGI (reference sequence). This CDR3 is CASSRPGDGQPQHF. CDR3 DNA: TGTGCCAGCAGTCGCCCGGGGGACGGTCAGCCCCAGCATTTT.

The chain couples TRBV5-1 to TRBJ2-1, with 14 bases matching TRBD2. V lost 4 bases and J lost 4; bases outside the gene matches: 4. The CDR3 is made up of 16 amino acids. The germline V gene encodes CDR1 SGHRS and CDR2 YFSETQ. The CDR3 sequence: CASSPGLAGAYNEQFF. The DNA of the CDR3 is TGCGCCAGCAGCCCGGGACTAGCGGGGGCTTACAATGAGCAGTTCTTC.

This chain joins TRBV7-2 and TRBJ2-7; TRBD2 matches 7 bases. Germline V gene sequence: CDR1 SGHTA, CDR2 FQGNSA. The CDR3 consists of 13 residues. V lost 5 bases and J lost 6; bases outside the gene matches: 7. The CDR3 reads CASSHTTSAEQYF. CDR3 nucleotides: TGTGCCAGCAGCCACACAACTAGCGCCGAGCAGTACTTC.

In its sample, this clone was seen a few times. The gene calls are TRBV6-6 and TRBJ1-1; 9 bases are a match to TRBD1. The V gene end was trimmed by 6 bases and the J gene end by 3 bases; junction bases not matched to a gene: 8. Germline CDR1 and CDR2: MNHNY and SVGAGI (reference sequence). This CDR3 contains 15 residues. The CDR3 sequence: CASSPRTGADTEAFF. CDR3 DNA sequence: TGTGCCAGCAGCCCCCGGACAGGGGCGGACACTGAAGCTTTCTTT.

This clone has just one count. The DNA of the CDR3 is TGTGCCAGCAGAGACAGGGGGGTGGGCGGTGAGCAGTTCTTC. This sequence encodes CASRDRGVGGEQFF. The rearrangement links TRBV6-1 to TRBJ2-1; TRBD1 matches 9 bases. The CDR3 contains 14 residues. Per germline, CDR1 MNHNS and CDR2 SASEGT. The trim removed 6 bases at V and 9 bases at J, leaving 9 bases unmatched.

V is TRBV11-3 and J is TRBJ2-1; TRBD1 matches 12 bases. CDR1 is SGHNT and CDR2 is YENEEA in the germline V gene. The CDR3 contains 15 residues. V trimming: 3 bases; J trimming: 8 bases; junction bases outside the gene matches: 5. The DNA of the CDR3 is TGTGCCAGCAGCTTTAGGGGACAGGGGGCGCATGAGCAGTTCTTC. It specifies CASSFRGQGAHEQFF. The variable domain in full, with the rest retrieved from reference TRBV11-3 and TRBJ2-1, is EAGVVQSPRYKIIEKKQPVAFWCNPISGHNTLYWYLQNLGQGPELLIRYENEEAVDDSQLPKDRFSAERLKGVDSTLKIQPAELGDSAVYLCASSFRGQGAHEQFFGPGTRLTVL.

The V gene is TRBV7-6, the J gene TRBJ1-1, with 10 bases aligning to TRBD1. The CDR3 length is 19 residues. Trimming at V came to 1 base and at J to 1 base, leaving 12 bases not matched to a gene. Germline CDR1 SGHVS, CDR2 FNYEAQ. The CDR3 sequence: CASSLVPYGTGDQNTEAFF. CDR3 DNA: TGTGCCAGCAGCTTAGTGCCTTACGGGACAGGGGACCAGAACACTGAAGCTTTCTTT.

The CDR3 coding sequence is TGTGCCAGCTCAGCATCAAAGGGACAGGCCTATGGCTACACCTTC. Translating it yields CASSASKGQAYGYTF. The V and J genes are TRBV18 and TRBJ1-2; TRBD1 aligns across 8 bases. Losses at the gene ends were 5 bases for V and 4 bases for J; bases not matched to a gene: 9. The CDR3 is 15 amino acids. Germline V gene data show CDR1 as KGHSH and CDR2 as LQKENI.

The chain joins TRBV7-3 to TRBJ2-1, with 15 bases aligning to TRBD2. Trimming at V came to 4 bases and at J to 6 bases, leaving 10 bases not matched to a gene. Germline CDR1 is SGHTA and CDR2 is FQGTGA. The CDR3 is 18 amino acids. The CDR3 here is CASSSRGLAGGPLNEQFF. CDR3 bases: TGTGCCAGCAGCTCCAGAGGACTAGCGGGAGGGCCTCTCAATGAGCAGTTCTTC.

CDR3 nucleotides: TGTGCCAGCACCATAGGACAGAAGAACTATGGCTACACCTTC. Translation: CASTIGQKNYGYTF. J is TRBJ1-2 and V is TRBV28; possibly TRBD1 for D (6 bases). CDR1 is MDHEN and CDR2 is SYDVKM in the germline V gene. V was pared by 7 bases and J by 2 bases, with 14 bases between. The CDR3 runs to 14 residues.

This chain links TRBV28 with TRBJ2-7; 10 bases line up with TRBD2. This CDR3 has 14 amino acids. V dropped 7 bases and J dropped 0; count of bases not matched to a gene: 3. CDR1 and CDR2 from the germline V gene are MDHEN and SYDVKM. The CDR3 region is CASTTSGASYEQYF. CDR3 coding DNA: TGTGCCAGCACCACTAGCGGGGCCTCCTACGAGCAGTACTTC.

V is TRBV19 and J is TRBJ1-1; TRBD1 matches at 7 bases. The V and J ends lost 6 bases and 0 bases, in that order; junction bases with no gene match: 4. This CDR3 region has 14 residues. In germline, CDR1 is LNHDA, CDR2 SQIVND (reference sequence). The CDR3 here is CASRRQGLNTEAFF. The CDR3 DNA reads as TGTGCCAGTAGGCGACAGGGTTTGAACACTGAAGCTTTCTTT.

The CDR3 DNA reads TGCGCCAGCAGCATGACCACCACAGGGGAACAGCCCCAGCATTTT. Protein sequence: CASSMTTTGEQPQHF. The V and J genes are TRBV4-1 and TRBJ1-5; 7 bases agree with TRBD1. This CDR3 is 15 amino acids long. Germline CDR1 reads MGHRA; CDR2 reads YSYEKL. Trimming took 5 bases from V and 7 from J; bases not matched to a gene: 11.

J is TRBJ2-1 and V is TRBV29-1; 15 nucleotides agree with TRBD2. In germline, CDR1 is SQVTM, CDR2 ANQGSEA. V lost 7 bases and J lost 7; bases outside the gene matches: 14. The length of the CDR3 is 17 residues. The CDR3 sequence: CSAEGLAGGLLRNEQFF. DNA of the CDR3: TGCAGCGCCGAGGGACTAGCGGGAGGACTCCTGCGGAATGAGCAGTTCTTC.

This clone was observed a handful of times. The CDR3 coding sequence is TGTGCCAGCAGTGAACAGGCCACCCGGGACTCTACCTACAATGAGCAGTTCTTC. Translated, it gives CASSEQATRDSTYNEQFF. This sequence joins TRBV25-1 and TRBJ2-1, with D tentatively TRBD2 (6 bases). Trimming stripped 2 bases from V and 2 bases from J, with 19 bases between. CDR1 is MGHDK, CDR2 SYGVNS, per germline. The CDR3 is 18 residues long. Complete variable domain (other parts from reference TRBV25-1 and TRBJ2-1): EADIYQTPRYLVIGTGKKITLECSQTMGHDKMYWYQQDPGMELHLIHYSYGVNSTEKGDLSSESTVSRIRTEHFPLTLESARPSHTSQYLCASSEQATRDSTYNEQFFGPGTRLTVL.

This chain links TRBV15 with TRBJ1-1; possible D gene TRBD1, 6 bases. V dropped 0 bases and J dropped 1 base, with 9 bases sitting between them. The germline V gene has CDR1 LNHNV and CDR2 YYDKDF (reference sequence). CDR3 length: 15 residues. The CDR3 is CATSRDGQRNTEAFF. The CDR3 bases are TGTGCCACCAGCAGAGACGGACAGCGGAACACTGAAGCTTTCTTT.

This rearrangement joins TRBV6-5 to TRBJ1-2; D is possibly TRBD1 (6 bases). V lost 6 bases to trimming and J lost 8 bases, with 16 bases between them. This CDR3 spans 13 amino acids. In germline, CDR1 is MNHEY, CDR2 SVGAGI. CDR3 coding DNA: TGTGCCAGCAGCCGAATTACAGGGCCGGGCTACACCTTC. It codes for CASSRITGPGYTF.

This chain joins TRBV10-3 and TRBJ2-1; 8 bases align to TRBD2. The CDR3 totals 15 residues. Unmatched junction bases numbered 6, after V lost 6 bases and J lost 2 bases. Germline CDR1 ENHRY, CDR2 SYGVKD. In DNA form, the CDR3 reads TGTGCCATCAGCGTACTAGCGGAGCCCTACAATGAGCAGTTCTTC. As protein: CAISVLAEPYNEQFF.

The chain couples TRBV19 to TRBJ2-1; 13 bases are a match to TRBD2. Germline CDR1 LNHDA, CDR2 SQIVND (reference sequence). This CDR3 comprises 16 residues. The junction had 10 bases not matched to a gene; V was cut back by 5 bases and J by 9 bases. In DNA, the CDR3 is TGTGCCAGTAGTCCCCAGACTAGCGGGAGGATAAGTGAGCAGTTCTTC. It translates to CASSPQTSGRISEQFF.

The V and J genes are TRBV4-2 and TRBJ2-1; 8 positions match TRBD2. V dropped 4 bases and J dropped 5; count of bases not matched to a gene: 7. CDR3 length: 15 amino acids. Per germline, CDR1 LGHNA and CDR2 YNFKEQ. DNA of the CDR3: TGTGCCAGCAGCCTCCTAGCGGGCCAGGACAATGAGCAGTTCTTC. It codes for CASSLLAGQDNEQFF.

Only one count was recorded for this clone. The rearrangement uses TRBV7-6 and TRBJ1-3, with a weak D call TRBD1 (6 bases). Per the germline V gene, CDR1 is SGHVS and CDR2 is FNYEAQ. The V gene lost 3 bases and the J gene lost 0 bases, with 15 bases spanning the gap. The CDR3 covers 17 residues. CDR3 amino acids: CASSFRPTGVSGNTIYF. The CDR3 nucleotides read TGTGCCAGCAGCTTTCGTCCGACAGGAGTCTCTGGAAACACCATATATTTT. Filled out from reference TRBV7-6 and TRBJ1-3, the complete variable domain reads GAGVSQSPRYKVTKRGQDVALRCDPISGHVSLYWYRQALGQGPEFLTYFNYEAQQDKSGLPNDRFSAERPEGSISTLTIQRTEQRDSAMYRCASSFRPTGVSGNTIYFGEGSWLTVV.

As to this clone: Other DNA sequences within the sample encode an identical CDR3. The chain carries TRBV7-9 and TRBJ2-7; D might be TRBD1 (5 bases). From germline, CDR1 is SEHNR and CDR2 FQNEAQ (reference sequence). This CDR3 spans 13 amino acids. The V end lost 0 bases, the J end lost 6 bases, and 9 bases lay between the germline ends. CDR3 region: CASSLAAGFEQYF. The CDR3 region has the DNA TGTGCCAGCAGCTTAGCCGCAGGGTTCGAGCAGTACTTC.

The genes are TRBV18 and TRBJ1-1; D call uncertain. This CDR3 has 11 residues. Germline CDR1 and CDR2: KGHSH and LQKENI. Trimming removed 2 bases at V and 8 bases at J, with 6 bases between. The CDR3 loop reads CASSPESEAFF. The CDR3 DNA reads as TGTGCCAGCTCACCAGAGTCCGAAGCTTTCTTT.

The CDR3 sequence is CASSPGTAASGANVLTF. The CDR3 DNA is TGTGCCAGTAGTCCCGGGACAGCCGCCTCTGGGGCCAACGTCCTGACTTTC. This chain joins TRBV19 and TRBJ2-6, with TRBD1 matching over 7 bases. The CDR3 is 17 residues long. J lost 0 bases, V lost 5 bases, and 7 bases had no gene match. Germline V CDR1 and CDR2: LNHDA, SQIVND (reference sequence). The variable domain in full, completed from reference TRBV19 and TRBJ2-6, reads DGGITQSPKYLFRKEGQNVTLSCEQNLNHDAMYWYRQDPGQGLRLIYYSQIVNDFQKGDIAEGYSVSREKKESFPLTVTSAQKNPTAFYLCASSPGTAASGANVLTFGAGSRLTVL.

The V call is TRBV4-3, the J call TRBJ1-1; no clear D gene. CDR3 length: 14 amino acids. The V end was cut by 3 bases, the J end by 0 bases, with 8 bases between. From germline, CDR1 is LGHNA and CDR2 YSLEER. The CDR3 nucleotides read TGCGCCAGCAGCCAGTCGCGGATGAACACTGAAGCTTTCTTT. This sequence encodes CASSQSRMNTEAFF.

The chain couples TRBV9 to TRBJ2-3, with a tentative D call TRBD2 (5 bases). There are 16 residues in the CDR3. V was cut by 0 bases and J by 3 bases, with 14 bases left in between. CDR1 is SGDLS and CDR2 is YYNGEE in the germline V gene. The CDR3 is CASSVETPRGTDTQYF. CDR3 DNA: TGTGCCAGCAGCGTAGAGACTCCCCGAGGGACAGATACGCAGTATTTT.

The rearrangement joins TRBV4-3 to TRBJ2-1; no clear D gene. CDR1 LGHNA and CDR2 YSLEER come from the germline V gene. The CDR3 totals 13 residues. The germline V and J ends were trimmed by 0 bases and 9 bases, with 9 bases remaining between them. The CDR3: CASSQDPRFEQFF. The DNA of the CDR3 is TGCGCCAGCAGCCAAGATCCGCGTTTTGAGCAGTTCTTC.